The sequence of this TCR beta chain was determined in a study of OX40 agonist ivuxolimab in advanced cancers. Drawing of blood for sampling happened at baseline, at cycle 4 day 1, and at cycle 7 day 1. On this clone itself: Its antigen remains unidentified.

Study conclusions and caveats: Partly responding patients at 0.1-3.0 mg/kg showed some of the smallest clonal expansion.

CDR3 length: 13 amino acids. CDR1 and CDR2 (germline): MGHRA, YSYEKL. Trimming cost V 3 bases and J 8 bases; bases outside gene matches: 5. Some clones are missing from TCRdb's copy, which holds only in-frame ones; the method was immunoSEQ multiplex PCR. Of 60,000 to 70,000 clones listed, about 88% are singletons. J is TRBJ1-1 and V is TRBV4-1, with 8 positions matching TRBD1. The receptor comes from an adult with an advanced solid tumor such as melanoma, head and neck, liver or kidney cancer. Sequencing was performed on CD4+ or CD8+ T cells sorted from blood, taken in a trial of the OX40 agonist ivuxolimab. CDR3 loop: CASSHTTGGEAFF. CDR3 sequence (DNA): TGCGCCAGCAGCCATACTACAGGGGGGGAAGCTTTCTTT.